Sequencing of this T cell receptor (beta chain) was carried out in a study of blood T cell repertoires in COVID-19. V was clipped by 5 bases and J by 8 bases; unmatched bases: 12. Germline V gives CDR1 MGHRA, CDR2 YSYEKL. The CDR3 runs 17 residues. Some clones are missing from TCRdb's copy, which holds only in-frame ones; the method was immunoSEQ multiplex PCR. This sample has more than 350,000 clones, with approximately 91% found just once. The chain employs TRBV4-1 and TRBJ2-1; TRBD2 matches 13 bases. This receptor was taken from a woman under 30 who had been exposed to COVID-19. Sequencing was performed on PBMCs or T cells enriched from blood (not recorded which). The chain's CDR3 is CASSLRPGLAGLDEQFF. The CDR3 nucleotides read TGCGCCAGCAGCTTACGACCGGGACTAGCGGGGTTGGATGAGCAGTTCTTC.